The 9 T cell receptor beta chains presented below share a single source sample, sequenced in a study of CD8 T cells in Susac syndrome. Random hexamers were used to reverse transcribe the RNA input (roughly 0.5 to 1 ug). MiXCR, applied by TCRdb to the immunoSEQ multiplex PCR reads, yields one record per CDR3 protein. The sample holds some 300,000 distinct CDR3 sequences, about 85% seen once. Sample: CD8+ T cells from PBMCs. The receptors shown here come from a human donor with multiple sclerosis.

The CDR3 DNA sequence: TGTGCCAGTACCCCCGGGACTAGCGCTTACAATGAGCAGTTCTTC. It specifies CASTPGTSAYNEQFF. The chain carries TRBV19 and TRBJ2-1; 10 nucleotides agree with TRBD2. V dropped 7 bases and J dropped 4; count of bases not matched to a gene: 7. This CDR3 region has 15 residues. CDR1 is LNHDA and CDR2 is SQIVND in the germline V gene (reference sequence).

This clonotype was found a few times. The rearrangement joins TRBV7-2 to TRBJ1-2; weak D call: TRBD1 (5 bases). The CDR3 contains 11 residues. V gave up 4 bases and J gave up 6 bases, with 6 bases separating them. CDR1 is SGHTA and CDR2 is FQGNSA in the germline V gene. CDR3: CASSSGDGYTF. The CDR3 DNA reads as TGTGCCAGCAGCTCGGGGGATGGCTACACCTTC.

The J gene is TRBJ2-7, the V gene TRBV27, with 7 bases identical to TRBD1. The CDR3 consists of 16 residues. CDR1 is MNHEY, CDR2 SMNVEV, per germline (reference sequence). Trimming took 3 bases from V and 2 from J; bases not matched to a gene: 10. The CDR3 region has the DNA TGTGCCAGCAGTTTCCTCGGACAGGCGGGCGCCTACGAGCAGTACTTC. It encodes CASSFLGQAGAYEQYF.

This rearrangement joins TRBV2 to TRBJ2-7; 8 nucleotides match TRBD1. CDR1 is SNHLY, CDR2 FYNNEI, per germline. V gave up 6 bases and J gave up 4 bases; unmatched junction bases: 11. This CDR3 is 15 amino acids long. The CDR3 sequence: CASSHLGQEGYEQYF. CDR3 DNA: TGTGCCAGCAGCCACTTGGGACAGGAGGGGTACGAGCAGTACTTC.

This chain connects TRBV13 to TRBJ2-5, with 9 bases identical to TRBD1. Losses at the gene ends were 4 bases for V and 3 bases for J; bases not matched to a gene: 3. There are 14 residues in the CDR3. Germline CDR1 reads PRHDT; CDR2 reads FYEKMQ (reference sequence). Written as DNA, the CDR3 is TGTGCCAGCAGCTCGGACAGGGGAGAAGAGACCCAGTACTTC. It codes for CASSSDRGEETQYF.

The CDR3 sequence is CASSVAPGLAGGTGELFF. CDR3 nucleotide sequence: TGTGCCAGCAGCGTAGCCCCGGGACTAGCGGGAGGCACCGGGGAGCTGTTTTTT. The V call is TRBV9, the J call TRBJ2-2; TRBD2 matches at 15 bases. The CDR3 length is 18 residues. V gave up 0 bases and J gave up 4 bases; unmatched junction bases: 4. Germline CDR1 reads SGDLS; CDR2 reads YYNGEE.

The J gene is TRBJ2-7, the V gene TRBV3-1; maybe TRBD2 (6 bases). Germline CDR1 is LGHDT and CDR2 is YNNKEL (reference sequence). Trimming removed 0 bases at V and 5 bases at J, with 20 bases between. The CDR3 is made up of 17 amino acids. As DNA, the CDR3 is TGTGCCAGCAGCCAAGAGGAGAGGAGGGAGTCAGGTAACGAGCAGTACTTC. This translates into CASSQEERRESGNEQYF.

The chain combines TRBV28 with TRBJ1-5; D is ambiguous. The CDR3 is 15 residues long. Germline V lookup: CDR1 MDHEN, CDR2 SYDVKM. V was clipped by 0 bases and J by 0 bases, with 6 bases between them. The CDR3 DNA sequence: TGTGCCAGCAGTTTATGGGAGGATAGCAATCAGCCCCAGCATTTT. The encoded protein is CASSLWEDSNQPQHF.

This rearrangement joins TRBV27 to TRBJ2-6; D assignment may be TRBD1 or TRBD2 (5 bases each). This CDR3 is built from 15 residues. In germline, CDR1 is MNHEY, CDR2 SMNVEV (reference sequence). V lost 2 bases and J lost 4, with 9 bases in between. CDR3 sequence reads: CASSLAGDGANVLTF. CDR3 coding DNA: TGTGCCAGCAGTTTAGCCGGGGACGGGGCCAACGTCCTGACTTTC.